This TCR beta chain was profiled in a study of T cell responses to AZD1222 COVID-19 vaccine. Study results and limitations: Nearly half of spike-specific TCRs reportedly target unmutated variant regions. Mapped onto spike, vaccine-associated CD4 TCRs spanned it and were dominant at 160-218 and 743-854.

Turning to this clone: Its antigen is not known.

The CDR3 runs 14 residues. Germline values: CDR1 MGHDK, CDR2 SYGVNS. V shed 5 bases, J shed 1 base, and the junction held 3 bases outside the gene matches. Here immunoSEQ multiplex PCR was the method, and the copy in TCRdb shows in-frame clones only, minus some. The table lists 100,000 to 150,000 clones, about 90% of them singletons. The V call is TRBV25-1, the J call TRBJ1-1, with 8 bases aligning to TRBD1. Source: peripheral blood, taken on day 0 of AZD1222 vaccination. This receptor was obtained from an adult in good health. The CDR3 bases are TGTGCCAGCAGTCACCAGGGGGCGAACACTGAAGCTTTCTTT. It translates to CASSHQGANTEAFF.